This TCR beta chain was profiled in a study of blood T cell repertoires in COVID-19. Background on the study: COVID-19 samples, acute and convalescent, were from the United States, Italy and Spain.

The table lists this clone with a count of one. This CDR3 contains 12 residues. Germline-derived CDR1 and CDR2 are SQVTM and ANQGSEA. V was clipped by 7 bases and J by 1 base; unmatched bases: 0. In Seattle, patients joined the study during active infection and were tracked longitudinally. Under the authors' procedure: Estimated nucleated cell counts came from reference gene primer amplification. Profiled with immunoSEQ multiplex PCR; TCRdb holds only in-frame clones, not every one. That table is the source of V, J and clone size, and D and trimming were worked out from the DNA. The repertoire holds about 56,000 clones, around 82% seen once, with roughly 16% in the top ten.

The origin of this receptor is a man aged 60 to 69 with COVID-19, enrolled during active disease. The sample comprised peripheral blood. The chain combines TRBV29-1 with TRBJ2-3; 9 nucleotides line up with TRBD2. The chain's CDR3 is CSGTSGTDTQYF. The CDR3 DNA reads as TGCAGCGGGACTAGCGGCACAGATACGCAGTATTTT.